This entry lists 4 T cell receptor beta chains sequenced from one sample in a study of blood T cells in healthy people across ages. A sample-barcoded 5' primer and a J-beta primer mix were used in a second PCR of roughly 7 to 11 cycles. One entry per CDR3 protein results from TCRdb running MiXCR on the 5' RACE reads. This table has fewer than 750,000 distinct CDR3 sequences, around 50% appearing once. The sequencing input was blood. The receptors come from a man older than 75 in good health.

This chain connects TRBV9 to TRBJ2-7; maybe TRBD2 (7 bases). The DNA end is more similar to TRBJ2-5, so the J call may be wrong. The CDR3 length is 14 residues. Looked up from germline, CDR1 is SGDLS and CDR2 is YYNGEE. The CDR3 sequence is CASSPAGAGETQYF. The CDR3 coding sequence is TGTGCCAGCAGCCCTGCGGGGGCTGGGGAGACCCAGTACTTC.

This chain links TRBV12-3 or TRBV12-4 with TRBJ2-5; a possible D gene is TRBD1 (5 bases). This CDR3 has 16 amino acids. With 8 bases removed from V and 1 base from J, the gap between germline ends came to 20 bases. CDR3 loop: CASGLQSGHFQETQYF. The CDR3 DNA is TGTGCCAGCGGCCTCCAATCTGGACACTTCCAAGAGACCCAGTACTTC.

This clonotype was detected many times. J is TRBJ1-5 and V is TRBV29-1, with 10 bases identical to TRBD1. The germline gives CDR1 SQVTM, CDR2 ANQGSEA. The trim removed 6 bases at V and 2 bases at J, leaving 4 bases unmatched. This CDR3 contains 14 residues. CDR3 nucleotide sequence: TGCAGCGTCCGACAGGGGGCTGGCAATCAGCCCCAGCATTTT. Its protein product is CSVRQGAGNQPQHF.

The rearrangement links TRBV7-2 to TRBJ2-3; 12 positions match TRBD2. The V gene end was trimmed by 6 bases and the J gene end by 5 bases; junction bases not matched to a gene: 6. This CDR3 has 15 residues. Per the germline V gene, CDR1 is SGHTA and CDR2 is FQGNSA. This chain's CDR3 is CASSSSGGAGDTQYF. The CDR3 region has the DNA TGTGCCAGCAGTTCTAGCGGGGGGGCGGGAGATACGCAGTATTTT. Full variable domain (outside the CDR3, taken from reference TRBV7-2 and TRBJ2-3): GAGVSQSPSNKVTEKGKDVELRCDPISGHTALYWYRQSLGQGLEFLIYFQGNSAPDKSGLPSDRFSAERTGGSVSTLTIQRTQQEDSAVYLCASSSSGGAGDTQYFGPGTRLTVL.